The source of this T cell receptor beta chain is a study of CD8 T cells in ankylosing spondylitis. A few counts support this clonotype. What it binds is not known. Study-wide results and caveats: The authors reported significant enrichment of disease-linked clones in matched ankylosing spondylitis synovial fluid. Seemingly characteristic of ankylosing spondylitis blood was a TCR beta motif consisting of about 8 highly homologous variants. Disease-linked clones were CD8+ and relatively rare in peripheral blood. Existing reports had already noted some motif variants in reactive arthritis synovial fluid and blood.

5'-RACE, quantitative and with molecular barcodes, yielded the TCR beta libraries. TCRdb processed the 5' RACE reads anew with MiXCR; each CDR3 protein has one entry. Among under 950,000 distinct CDR3 sequences listed, 15% to 20% were seen once. Trimming stripped 0 bases from V and 4 bases from J, with 15 bases between. Per germline, CDR1 SGHRS and CDR2 YFSETQ. The CDR3 consists of 16 residues. Sequenced: blood, either unsorted or a sorted T cell fraction (not recorded which). This chain connects TRBV5-1 to TRBJ2-3; weak D call: TRBD2 (7 bases). The clonotype originates from a male donor with ankylosing spondylitis. This chain's CDR3 is CASSLEARGAADTQYF. The CDR3 DNA reads TGCGCCAGCAGCTTGGAGGCTCGGGGGGCGGCAGATACGCAGTATTTT.